One and the same sample provided the 13 T cell receptor beta chains below, sequenced in a study of patients and donors after allogeneic stem cell transplantation. TCRdb called the RT-PCR reads again in MiXCR, with one record for every CDR3 protein. This sample has roughly 190,000 distinct CDR3 sequences, with 41% found just once. Specimen: blood, either unsorted or a sorted T cell fraction (not recorded which). The receptors originated from a human donor who was either an allogeneic HSCT recipient or a stem cell or donor lymphocyte infusion donor (not recorded which). It is not recorded whose cells these are; they may come from a transplant donor.

The V call is TRBV12-3 or TRBV12-4, the J call TRBJ1-5, with a weak D call TRBD1 (5 bases). Trimming took off 2 bases at V and 2 bases at J, with 10 bases between the two ends. The CDR3 spans 15 residues. The CDR3 DNA reads as TGTGCCAGCAGTTTACTGGGGCGAGGCAATCAGCCCCAGCATTTT. Translated, it gives CASSLLGRGNQPQHF.

This clonotype was counted once. The chain has TRBV18 and TRBJ2-1; D not resolved. V was cut by 3 bases and J by 0 bases, with 6 bases left in between. Germline V gives CDR1 KGHSH, CDR2 LQKENI. CDR3 length: 14 residues. CDR3 nucleotides: TGTGCCAGCTCACCCCTGAGCTCCTACAATGAGCAGTTCTTC. Its protein is CASSPLSSYNEQFF.

This sequence joins TRBV12-3 or TRBV12-4 and TRBJ1-2; no clear D gene. CDR3 size: 11 residues. V dropped 3 bases and J dropped 7 bases, with 6 bases sitting between them. The CDR3 DNA reads as TGTGCCAGCAGTTTCCCGCCTGGCTACACCTTC. As protein: CASSFPPGYTF.

Only a few counts were recorded for this clonotype. The chain carries TRBV28 and TRBJ2-7; D is perhaps TRBD2 (6 bases). Trimming left V 2 bases short and J 3 bases short, with 14 bases between. This CDR3 comprises 15 residues. Looked up from germline, CDR1 is MDHEN and CDR2 is SYDVKM. CDR3 sequence reads: CASSLGGTLLYEQYF. As DNA, the CDR3 is TGTGCCAGCAGTTTAGGGGGGACCCTGCTCTACGAGCAGTACTTC.

A note on this clonotype: Because the CDR3 is missing its conserved closing phenylalanine or tryptophan, this is likely a read error. The J gene is TRBJ2-2, the V gene TRBV18; D is unresolved. Germline assignment: CDR1 KGHSH and CDR2 LQKENI. The CDR3 sequence is 14 residues long. V dropped 0 bases and J dropped 1 base, with 3 bases sitting between them. This CDR3 reads CASSPPENTGELFS. The CDR3 nucleotides are TGTGCCAGCTCACCACCCGAGAACACCGGGGAGCTGTTTTCT.

The chain's CDR3 is CASSLPAPYEQYF. CDR3 coding DNA: TGTGCCAGCAGTTTACCAGCCCCCTACGAGCAGTACTTC. J is TRBJ2-7 and V is TRBV28; D is unclear. V was pared by 2 bases and J by 2 bases, with 7 bases between. CDR1 is MDHEN, CDR2 SYDVKM, per germline. This CDR3 spans 13 amino acids.

The chain employs TRBV28 and TRBJ2-3; a weak D match, TRBD2 (6 bases). The ends were cut back, 2 bases at V and 0 bases at J, with 30 bases in the middle. The CDR3 totals 22 residues. Germline CDR1 reads MDHEN; CDR2 reads SYDVKM. This chain's CDR3 is CASSLESPARANGGQSTDTQYF. The CDR3 DNA reads as TGTGCCAGCAGTTTAGAAAGTCCGGCCAGAGCAAACGGGGGTCAGAGCACAGATACGCAGTATTTT.

This clonotype was seen a handful of times. This CDR3 reads CASSYGVAGSVSEQFF. The CDR3 DNA reads TGTGCCAGCAGTTACGGCGTAGCGGGAAGTGTTAGTGAGCAGTTCTTC. V usage is TRBV6-5 and J usage is TRBJ2-1; 8 nucleotides line up with TRBD2. The CDR3 sequence is 16 residues long. J lost 9 bases, V lost 2 bases, and 12 bases had no gene match. Per germline, CDR1 MNHEY and CDR2 SVGAGI.

This clonotype was seen a handful of times. The J gene is TRBJ1-2, the V gene TRBV23-1, with D possibly being TRBD1 (5 bases). Being an ORF, TRBV23-1 has a function that is uncertain. This CDR3 is built from 15 residues. Trimming took off 0 bases at V and 4 bases at J, with 12 bases between the two ends. The CDR3 loop is CASSQSGEGSYGYTF. The CDR3 DNA sequence: TGCGCCAGCAGTCAATCAGGGGAGGGAAGCTATGGCTACACCTTC.

This clonotype appeared a few times. The chain has TRBV15 and TRBJ1-4; D is perhaps TRBD1 (6 bases). This CDR3 is 16 amino acids long. Trimming stripped 0 bases from V and 4 bases from J, with 12 bases between. Germline CDR1 reads LNHNV; CDR2 reads YYDKDF (reference sequence). This chain's CDR3 is CATSRDAQGHNEKLFF. The CDR3 DNA reads as TGTGCCACCAGCAGAGATGCACAGGGCCATAATGAAAAACTGTTTTTT.

This clonotype was seen a handful of times. The chain recombines TRBV4-1 with TRBJ1-5; TRBD1 agrees at 7 bases. After removal of 1 base from V and 6 bases from J, the junction contained 9 bases not matched to a gene. Germline loops: CDR1 MGHRA, CDR2 YSYEKL. CDR3 size: 16 residues. The CDR3 protein is CASSQVGRGEVQPQHF. In nucleotides, the CDR3 is TGCGCCAGCAGCCAAGTTGGCAGGGGGGAGGTTCAGCCCCAGCATTTT.

The CDR3 here is CSVASGQGKVSGGYTF. CDR3 sequence (DNA): TGCAGCGTTGCCTCAGGACAGGGGAAGGTTTCGGGTGGCTACACCTTC. This chain joins TRBV29-1 and TRBJ1-2, with 9 nucleotides matching TRBD1. Trimming removed 4 bases from V and 7 bases from J; junction bases left unmatched: 16. The CDR3 is 16 amino acids. Germline CDR1 SQVTM, CDR2 ANQGSEA.

This clonotype was recorded a few times. The chain links TRBV12-3 or TRBV12-4 to TRBJ1-1; 8 bases align to TRBD1. Trimming at V came to 3 bases and at J to 8 bases, leaving 2 bases not matched to a gene. The CDR3 has 12 amino acids. This chain's CDR3 is CASSFWTGEAFF. CDR3 nucleotide sequence: TGTGCCAGCAGTTTCTGGACAGGGGAAGCTTTCTTT.